The clone carrying this T cell receptor (beta chain) was detected a few times. Antigen: not known. The sample belongs to a study of radiotherapy plus CTLA-4 blockade in lung cancer. V shed 0 bases and J shed 5 bases, with 8 bases lying between them. This CDR3 has 14 amino acids. The V gene's germline CDR1 is SGDLS and CDR2 YYNGEE. Findings and caveats of the study: In blood, TCR clones derived from the tumor expanded after radiotherapy plus ipilimumab.

Profiled with immunoSEQ multiplex PCR; TCRdb holds only in-frame clones, not every one. Here the sample spans about 60,000 clones, 70% to 85% being singletons. This clonotype was sampled from a human donor with non-small cell lung cancer who had a partial response to radiotherapy plus ipilimumab. The sequencing used peripheral blood, collected from a patient treated with radiotherapy plus ipilimumab. J is TRBJ2-2 and V is TRBV9, with D maybe TRBD2 (6 bases). CDR3 sequence: CASSVDGGTGELFF. The DNA for the CDR3 is TGTGCCAGCAGCGTAGATGGGGGGACCGGGGAGCTGTTTTTT.